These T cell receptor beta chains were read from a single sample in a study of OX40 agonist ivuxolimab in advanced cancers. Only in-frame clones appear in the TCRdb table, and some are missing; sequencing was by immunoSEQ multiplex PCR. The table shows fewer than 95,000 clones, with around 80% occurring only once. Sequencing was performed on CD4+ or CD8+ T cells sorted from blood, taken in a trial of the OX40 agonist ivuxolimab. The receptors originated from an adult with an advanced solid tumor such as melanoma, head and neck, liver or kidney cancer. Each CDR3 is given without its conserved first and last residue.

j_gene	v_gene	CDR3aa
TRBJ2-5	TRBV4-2	ASSQGIGGSGETQY
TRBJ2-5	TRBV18	ASSPGEWGETQY
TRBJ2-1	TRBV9	ASSGSGRPPYNEQF
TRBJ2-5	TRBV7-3	ASSLREGETQY
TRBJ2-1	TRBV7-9	ASISGSGRSYNEQF
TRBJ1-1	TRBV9	ASTQGGNSNTEAF
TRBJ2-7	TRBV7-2	ASSLELARPYEQY
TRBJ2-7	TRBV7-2	ASSAARGAAQY
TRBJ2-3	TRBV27	ASSFAGTQY
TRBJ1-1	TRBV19	ASSIQGVGNTEAF
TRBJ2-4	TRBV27	ASSLEALTAKNIQY
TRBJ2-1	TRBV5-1	ASSLTTSGGNSYNEQF
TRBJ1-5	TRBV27	ASSLDRGNQPQH
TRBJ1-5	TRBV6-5	ASRRQGNDQPQH
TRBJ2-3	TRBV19	ASSIEGSGRSTDTQY
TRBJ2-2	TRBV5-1	ASSLGGANAGELF
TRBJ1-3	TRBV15	ATSRDRGGQGNTIY
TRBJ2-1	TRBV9	ASSPSDAILVGEQF
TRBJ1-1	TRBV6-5	ASKGRRNTEAF
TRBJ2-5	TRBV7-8	ASSLVGLPQETQY
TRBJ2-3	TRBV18	ASSPSFGGDTQY
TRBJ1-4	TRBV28	ASRPGTGGEKLF
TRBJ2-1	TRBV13	ASLDGAYNEQF
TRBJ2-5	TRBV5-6	ASSLFQETQY
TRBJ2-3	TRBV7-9	ASTRDRLYTDTQY
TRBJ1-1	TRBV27	ASSPFDVNTEAF
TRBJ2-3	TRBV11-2	ASSLGTGADTQY
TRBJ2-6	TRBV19	ASRDRQPSGANVLT
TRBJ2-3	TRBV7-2	ASSPVGSSTDTQY
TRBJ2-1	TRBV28	ATNTGDPSLDEQF
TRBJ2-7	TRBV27	ASSPPGDPSYEQY
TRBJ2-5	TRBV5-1	ASSLGEPRETQY
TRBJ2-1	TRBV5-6	ASSLDRGNEQF
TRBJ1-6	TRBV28	ATQDRALH
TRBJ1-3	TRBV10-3	AISENYGGSSGNTIY
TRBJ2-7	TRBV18	ASSPPGQGYEQY
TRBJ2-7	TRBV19	ASSDRSGRAAEQY
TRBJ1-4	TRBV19	ASSTQAGGNEKLF
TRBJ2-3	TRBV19	ASSDKRRDTQY
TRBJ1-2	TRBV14	ASSPRDRRYGYT